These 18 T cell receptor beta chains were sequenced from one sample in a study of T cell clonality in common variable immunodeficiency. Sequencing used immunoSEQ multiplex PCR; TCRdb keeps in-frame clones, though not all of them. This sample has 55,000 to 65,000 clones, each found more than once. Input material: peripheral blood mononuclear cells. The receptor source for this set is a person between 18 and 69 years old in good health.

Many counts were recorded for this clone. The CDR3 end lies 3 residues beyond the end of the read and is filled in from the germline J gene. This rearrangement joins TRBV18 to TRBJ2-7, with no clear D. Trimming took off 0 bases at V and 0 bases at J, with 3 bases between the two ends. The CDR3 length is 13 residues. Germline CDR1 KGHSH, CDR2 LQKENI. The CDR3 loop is CASSPPSSYEQYF. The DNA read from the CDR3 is TGTGCCAGCTCACCACCTAGCTCCTACGAG. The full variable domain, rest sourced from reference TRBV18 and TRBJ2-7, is NAGVMQNPRHLVRRRGQEARLRCSPMKGHSHVYWYRQLPEEGLKFMVYLQKENIIDESGMPKERFSAEFPKEGPSILRIQQVVRGDSAAYFCASSPPSSYEQYFGPGTRLTVT.

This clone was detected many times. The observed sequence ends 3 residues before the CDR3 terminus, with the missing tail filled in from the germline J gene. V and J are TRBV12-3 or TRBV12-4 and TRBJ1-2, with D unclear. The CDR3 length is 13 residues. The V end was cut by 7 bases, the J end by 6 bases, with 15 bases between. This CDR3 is CASTSQEEDGYTF. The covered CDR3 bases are TGTGCCAGCACCTCTCAGGAAGAAGATGGC.

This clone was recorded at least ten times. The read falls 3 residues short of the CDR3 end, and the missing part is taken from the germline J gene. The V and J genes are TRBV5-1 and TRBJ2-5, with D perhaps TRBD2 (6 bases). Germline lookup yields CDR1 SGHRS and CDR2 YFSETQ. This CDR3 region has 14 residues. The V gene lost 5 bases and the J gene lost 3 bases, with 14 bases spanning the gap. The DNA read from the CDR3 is TGCGCCAGCAGAATAGGGACTCAGGAAGAGACC. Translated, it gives CASRIGTQEET. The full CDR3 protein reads CASRIGTQEETQYF. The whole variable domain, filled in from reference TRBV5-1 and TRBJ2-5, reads KAGVTQTPRYLIKTRGQQVTLSCSPISGHRSVSWYQQTPGQGLQFLFEYFSETQRNKGNFPGRFSGRQFSNSRSEMNVSTLELGDSALYLCASRIGTQEETQYFGPGTRLLVL.

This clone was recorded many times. The CDR3 here is CASSTQGVGRNTEAFF. Incomplete CDR3 DNA: TGTGCCAGCAGTACTCAGGGTGTAGGGAGAAACACTGAA. This chain links TRBV28 with TRBJ1-1, with D possibly matching TRBD1 (5 bases). The sequenced fragment ends 3 residues before the CDR3 boundary, so the rest is inferred from the germline J gene. The V gene's germline CDR1 is MDHEN and CDR2 SYDVKM. Trimming took off 5 bases at V and 2 bases at J, with 18 bases between the two ends. CDR3 size: 16 residues.

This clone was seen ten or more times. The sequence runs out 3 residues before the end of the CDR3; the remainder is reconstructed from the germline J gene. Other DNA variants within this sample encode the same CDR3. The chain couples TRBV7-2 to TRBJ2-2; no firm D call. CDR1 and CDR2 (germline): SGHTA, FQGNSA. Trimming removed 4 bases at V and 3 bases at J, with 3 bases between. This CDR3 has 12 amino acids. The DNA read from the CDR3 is TGTGCCAGCAGCTCCTACACCGGGGAG. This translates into CASSSYTGE. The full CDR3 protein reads CASSSYTGELFF.

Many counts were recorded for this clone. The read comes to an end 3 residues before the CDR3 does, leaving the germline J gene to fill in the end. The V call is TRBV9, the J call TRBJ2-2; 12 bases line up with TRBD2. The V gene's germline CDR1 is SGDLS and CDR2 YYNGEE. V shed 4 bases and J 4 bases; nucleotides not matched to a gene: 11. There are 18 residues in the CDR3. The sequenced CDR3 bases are TGTGCCAGCAGCTCCGGAATCACTAGCGGGAGGACCACCGGGGAG. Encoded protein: CASSSGITSGRTTGE. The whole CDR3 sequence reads CASSSGITSGRTTGELFF.

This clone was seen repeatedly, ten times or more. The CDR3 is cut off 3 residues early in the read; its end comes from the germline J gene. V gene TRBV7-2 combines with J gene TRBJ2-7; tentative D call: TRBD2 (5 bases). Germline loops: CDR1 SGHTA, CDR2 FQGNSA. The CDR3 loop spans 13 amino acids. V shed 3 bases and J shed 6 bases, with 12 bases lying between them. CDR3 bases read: TGTGCCAGCAGCTTGGGCCTAGCCCGCGAG. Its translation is CASSLGLARE. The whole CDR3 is CASSLGLAREQYF.

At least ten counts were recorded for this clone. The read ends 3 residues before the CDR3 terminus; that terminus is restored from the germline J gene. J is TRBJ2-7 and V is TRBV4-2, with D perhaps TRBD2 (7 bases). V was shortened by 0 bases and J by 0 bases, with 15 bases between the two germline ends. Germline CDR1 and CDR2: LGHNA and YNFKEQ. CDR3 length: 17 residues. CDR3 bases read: TGTGCCAGCAGCCAAGAAAGGGGGGGAAGTTTCTCCTACGAG. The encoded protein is CASSQERGGSFSYE. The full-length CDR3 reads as CASSQERGGSFSYEQYF.

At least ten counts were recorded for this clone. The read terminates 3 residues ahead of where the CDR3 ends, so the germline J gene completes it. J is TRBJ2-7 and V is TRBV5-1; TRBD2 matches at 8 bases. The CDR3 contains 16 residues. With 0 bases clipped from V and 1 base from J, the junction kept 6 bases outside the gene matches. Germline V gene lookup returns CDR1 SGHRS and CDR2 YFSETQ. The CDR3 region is CASSLAPAGASYEQYF. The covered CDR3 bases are TGCGCCAGCAGCTTGGCTCCAGCGGGAGCGTCCTACGAG.

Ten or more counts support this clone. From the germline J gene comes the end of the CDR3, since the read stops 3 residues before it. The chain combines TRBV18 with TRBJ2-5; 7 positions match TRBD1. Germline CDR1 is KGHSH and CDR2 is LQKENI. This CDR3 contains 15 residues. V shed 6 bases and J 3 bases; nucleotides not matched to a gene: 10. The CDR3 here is CASSAGTAGEETQYF. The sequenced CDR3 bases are TGTGCCAGCTCGGCCGGGACAGCTGGCGAAGAGACC.

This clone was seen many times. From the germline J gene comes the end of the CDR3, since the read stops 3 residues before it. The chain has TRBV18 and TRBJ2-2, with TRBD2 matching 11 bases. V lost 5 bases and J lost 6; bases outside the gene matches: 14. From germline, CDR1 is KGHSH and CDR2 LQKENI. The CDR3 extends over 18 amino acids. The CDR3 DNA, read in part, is TGTGCCAGCTCATCCGTCCAACTAGCGGGAGTTTTGGCCGGGGAG. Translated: CASSSVQLAGVLAGE. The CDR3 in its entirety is CASSSVQLAGVLAGELFF.

CDR3 bases read: TGTGCCAGCAGCTTAACCGGGACAGACAATGAG. The encoded protein is CASSLTGTDNE. The whole CDR3 is CASSLTGTDNEQFF. The chain is built from TRBV7-9 and TRBJ2-1; 7 nucleotides line up with TRBD1. The CDR3 extends 3 residues past the end of the read, so its final part is completed from the germline J gene. CDR3 length equals 14 residues. After removal of 2 bases from V and 5 bases from J, the junction contained 3 bases not matched to a gene. Germline loops: CDR1 SEHNR, CDR2 FQNEAQ (reference sequence).

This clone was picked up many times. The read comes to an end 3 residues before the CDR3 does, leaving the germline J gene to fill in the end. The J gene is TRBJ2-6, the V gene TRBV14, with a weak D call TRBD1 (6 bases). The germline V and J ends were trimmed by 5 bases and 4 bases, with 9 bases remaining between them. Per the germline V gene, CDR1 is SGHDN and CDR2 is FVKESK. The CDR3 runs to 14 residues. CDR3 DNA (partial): TGTGCCAGCAGCGCCGGGACAGGGGCCAACGTC. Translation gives CASSAGTGANV. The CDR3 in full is CASSAGTGANVLTF.

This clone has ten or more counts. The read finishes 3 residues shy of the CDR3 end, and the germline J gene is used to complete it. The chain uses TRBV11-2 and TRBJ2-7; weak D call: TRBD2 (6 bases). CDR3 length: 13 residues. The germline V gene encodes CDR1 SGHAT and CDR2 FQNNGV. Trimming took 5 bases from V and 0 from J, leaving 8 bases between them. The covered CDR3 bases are TGTGCCAGCAGCGGCGGGATCTCCTACGAG. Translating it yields CASSGGISYE. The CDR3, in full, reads CASSGGISYEQYF.

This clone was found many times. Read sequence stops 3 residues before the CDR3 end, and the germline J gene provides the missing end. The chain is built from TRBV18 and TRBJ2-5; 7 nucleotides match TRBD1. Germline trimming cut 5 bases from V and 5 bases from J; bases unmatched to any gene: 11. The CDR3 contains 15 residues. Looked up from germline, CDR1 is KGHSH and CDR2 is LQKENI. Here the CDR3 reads CASSFTGDEVETQYF. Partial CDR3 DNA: TGTGCCAGCTCATTCACAGGGGATGAGGTGGAGACC.

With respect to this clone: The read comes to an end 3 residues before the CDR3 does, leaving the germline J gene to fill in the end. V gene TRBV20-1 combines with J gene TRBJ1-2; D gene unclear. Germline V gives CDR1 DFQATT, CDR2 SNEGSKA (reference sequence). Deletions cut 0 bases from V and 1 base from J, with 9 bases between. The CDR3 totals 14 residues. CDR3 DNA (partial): TGCAGTGCTAGAGATTTGCCAGTTAACTATGGC. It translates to CSARDLPVNYG. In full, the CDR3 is CSARDLPVNYGYTF.

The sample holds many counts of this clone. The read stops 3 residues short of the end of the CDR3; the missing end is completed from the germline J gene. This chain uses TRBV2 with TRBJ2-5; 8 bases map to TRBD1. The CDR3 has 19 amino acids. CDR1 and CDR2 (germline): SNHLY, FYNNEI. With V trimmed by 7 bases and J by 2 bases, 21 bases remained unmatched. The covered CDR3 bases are TGTGCCAGCACCCGGACAGGGAACCTTCGAGTCGCCTCACAAGAGACC. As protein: CASTRTGNLRVASQET. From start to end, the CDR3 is CASTRTGNLRVASQETQYF.

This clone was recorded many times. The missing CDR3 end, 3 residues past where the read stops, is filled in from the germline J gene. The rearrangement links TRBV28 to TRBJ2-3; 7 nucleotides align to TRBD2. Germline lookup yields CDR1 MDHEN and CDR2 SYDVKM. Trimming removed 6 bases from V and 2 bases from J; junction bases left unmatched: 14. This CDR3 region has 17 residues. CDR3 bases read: TGTGCCAGCAGCGACGGACTAGGGCGTTCAAACACAGATACG. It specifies CASSDGLGRSNTDT. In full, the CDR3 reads CASSDGLGRSNTDTQYF.